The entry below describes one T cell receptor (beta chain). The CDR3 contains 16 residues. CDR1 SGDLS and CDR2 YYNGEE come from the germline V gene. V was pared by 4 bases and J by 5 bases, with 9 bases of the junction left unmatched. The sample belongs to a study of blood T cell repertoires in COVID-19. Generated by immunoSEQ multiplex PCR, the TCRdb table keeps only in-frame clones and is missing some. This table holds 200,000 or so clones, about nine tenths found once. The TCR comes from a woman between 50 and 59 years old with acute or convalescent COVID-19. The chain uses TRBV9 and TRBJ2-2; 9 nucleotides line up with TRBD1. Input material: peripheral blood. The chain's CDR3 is CASSQTDRGGTGELFF. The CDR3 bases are TGTGCCAGCAGCCAAACGGACAGGGGCGGGACCGGGGAGCTGTTTTTT.